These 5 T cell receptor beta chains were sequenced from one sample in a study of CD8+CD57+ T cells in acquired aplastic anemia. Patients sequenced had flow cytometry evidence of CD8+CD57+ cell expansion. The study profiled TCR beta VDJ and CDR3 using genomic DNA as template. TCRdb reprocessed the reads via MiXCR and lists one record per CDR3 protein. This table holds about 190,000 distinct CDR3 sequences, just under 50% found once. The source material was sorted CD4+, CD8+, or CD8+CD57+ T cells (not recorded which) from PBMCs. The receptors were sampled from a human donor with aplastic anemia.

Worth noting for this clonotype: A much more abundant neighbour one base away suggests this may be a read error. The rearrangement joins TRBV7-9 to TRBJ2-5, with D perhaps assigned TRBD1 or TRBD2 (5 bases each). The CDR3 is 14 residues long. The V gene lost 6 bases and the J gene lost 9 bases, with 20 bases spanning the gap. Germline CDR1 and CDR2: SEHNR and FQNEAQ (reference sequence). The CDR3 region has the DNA TGTGCCAGCAGTCCGGGGACGGACGAAGTGGCCCAGTACTTC. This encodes CASSPGTDEVAQYF. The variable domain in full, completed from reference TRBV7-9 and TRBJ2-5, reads DTGVSQNPRHKITKRGQNVTFRCDPISEHNRLYWYRQTLGQGPEFLTYFQNEAQLEKSRLLSDRFSAERPKGSFSTLEIQRTEQGDSAMYLCASSPGTDEVAQYFGPGTRLLVL.

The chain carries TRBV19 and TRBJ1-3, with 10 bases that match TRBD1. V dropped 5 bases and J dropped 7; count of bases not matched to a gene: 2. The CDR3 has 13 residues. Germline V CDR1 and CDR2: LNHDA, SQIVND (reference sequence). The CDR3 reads CASSPDRGNTIYF. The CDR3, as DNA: TGTGCCAGTAGTCCGGACAGGGGGAACACCATATATTTT.

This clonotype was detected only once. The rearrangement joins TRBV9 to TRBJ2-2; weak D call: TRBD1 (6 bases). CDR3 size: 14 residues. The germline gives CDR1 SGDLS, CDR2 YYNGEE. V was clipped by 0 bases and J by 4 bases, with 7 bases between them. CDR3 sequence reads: CASSVVGGTGELFF. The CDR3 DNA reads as TGTGCCAGCAGCGTAGTAGGGGGCACCGGGGAGCTGTTTTTT. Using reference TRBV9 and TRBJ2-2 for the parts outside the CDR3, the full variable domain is DSGVTQTPKHLITATGQRVTLRCSPRSGDLSVYWYQQSLDQGLQFLIQYYNGEERAKGNILERFSAQQFPDLHSELNLSSLELGDSALYFCASSVVGGTGELFFGEGSRLTVL.

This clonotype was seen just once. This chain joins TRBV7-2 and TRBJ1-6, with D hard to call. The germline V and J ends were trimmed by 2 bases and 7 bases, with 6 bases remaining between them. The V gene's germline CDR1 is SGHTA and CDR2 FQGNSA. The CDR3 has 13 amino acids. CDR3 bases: TGTGCCAGCAGCTTAATACAGAATTCACCCCTCCACTTT. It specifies CASSLIQNSPLHF.

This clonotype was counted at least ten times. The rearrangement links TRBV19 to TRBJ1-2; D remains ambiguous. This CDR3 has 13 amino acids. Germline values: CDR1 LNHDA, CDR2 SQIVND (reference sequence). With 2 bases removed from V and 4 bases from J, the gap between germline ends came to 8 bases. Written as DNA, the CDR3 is TGTGCCAGTAGTATATCCGGATTCTATGGCTACACCTTC. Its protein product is CASSISGFYGYTF. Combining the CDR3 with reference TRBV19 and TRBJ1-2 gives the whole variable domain DGGITQSPKYLFRKEGQNVTLSCEQNLNHDAMYWYRQDPGQGLRLIYYSQIVNDFQKGDIAEGYSVSREKKESFPLTVTSAQKNPTAFYLCASSISGFYGYTFGSGTRLTVV.